This T cell receptor beta chain originates from a study of blood T cell repertoires in COVID-19. Background on the study: Sample material is recorded as cDNA or gDNA derived from T cells, B-cell-depleted T cells, or PBMCs.

Measured with immunoSEQ multiplex PCR; TCRdb has only the in-frame clones, and not every one. This repertoire shows 100,000 to 150,000 clones, around three quarters found once; its top ten account for 30% to 45%. CDR1 is SGHAT and CDR2 is FQNNGV in the germline V gene. V shed 4 bases and J 4 bases; nucleotides not matched to a gene: 2. CDR3 length: 13 amino acids. The chain combines TRBV11-2 with TRBJ1-1; 8 bases map to TRBD1. This clonotype was sampled from a man aged 35 to 55 with active or convalescent COVID-19. Source material: peripheral blood. CDR3 coding DNA: TGTGCCAGCAGCTCCGACAGGGGCACTGAAGCTTTCTTT. Translating gives CASSSDRGTEAFF.